These 31 T cell receptor beta chains came from one sample sequenced in a study of CD8 T cells in Susac syndrome. RNA totalling roughly 0.45 to 1 ug underwent reverse transcription with random hexamers. TCRdb reprocessed the immunoSEQ multiplex PCR reads via MiXCR and lists one record per CDR3 protein. The profile shows about 240,000 distinct CDR3 sequences, 96% of them singletons. The specimen was CD4+ T cells from PBMCs. The receptors shown here come from a human donor with Susac syndrome.

The chain is built from TRBV20-1 and TRBJ2-1, with TRBD2 matching over 9 bases. The germline V gene has CDR1 DFQATT and CDR2 SNEGSKA (reference sequence). The CDR3 is 16 amino acids. Trimming took 6 bases from V and 8 from J; bases not matched to a gene: 17. CDR3 protein: CSALRAASGITDEQFF. The DNA of the CDR3 is TGCAGTGCCCTAAGGGCGGCTAGCGGGATTACTGATGAGCAGTTCTTC.

The chain has TRBV28 and TRBJ2-7; no clear D gene. CDR1 is MDHEN and CDR2 is SYDVKM in the germline V gene. V was clipped by 2 bases and J by 2 bases, with 7 bases between them. The CDR3 consists of 13 residues. The CDR3 loop reads CASSLRYPYEQYF. For the CDR3, the DNA is TGTGCCAGCAGTTTACGATATCCCTACGAGCAGTACTTC.

The chain uses TRBV20-1 and TRBJ2-3, with D unclear. CDR1 is DFQATT and CDR2 is SNEGSKA in the germline V gene (reference sequence). The V end lost 3 bases, the J end lost 0 bases, and 7 bases lay between the germline ends. CDR3 size: 13 residues. The CDR3 region is CSASTTSTDTQYF. CDR3 sequence (DNA): TGCAGTGCTAGCACTACGAGCACAGATACGCAGTATTTT.

The rearrangement joins TRBV20-1 to TRBJ1-2; 7 bases match TRBD1. V was clipped by 6 bases and J by 2 bases; unmatched bases: 9. CDR3 size: 14 residues. Germline V gives CDR1 DFQATT, CDR2 SNEGSKA (reference sequence). Written as DNA, the CDR3 is TGCAGTGCCACTGAGGGGGCCACGAACTATGGCTACACCTTC. It is translated as CSATEGATNYGYTF.

The sample holds one count of this clonotype. This chain links TRBV19 with TRBJ2-1; TRBD2 agrees at 9 bases. In germline, CDR1 is LNHDA, CDR2 SQIVND (reference sequence). The CDR3 sequence is 15 residues long. V shed 5 bases, J shed 6 bases, and the junction held 8 bases outside the gene matches. The CDR3 nucleotides are TGTGCCAGTAGTTTAAGGACTAGCGCAACCAATGAGCAGTTCTTC. This translates into CASSLRTSATNEQFF.

This clonotype was found once. CDR3 sequence: CASSGRDRGQPQHF. CDR3 in DNA: TGTGCCAGCAGTGGCCGGGACAGGGGCCAACCCCAGCATTTT. The rearrangement links TRBV25-1 to TRBJ1-5, with 10 bases lining up with TRBD1. The CDR3 runs 14 residues. With V trimmed by 4 bases and J by 10 bases, 7 bases remained unmatched. The germline V gene has CDR1 MGHDK and CDR2 SYGVNS.

The chain couples TRBV5-1 to TRBJ2-5; no definite D call. The germline V gene encodes CDR1 SGHRS and CDR2 YFSETQ. This CDR3 region has 15 residues. Trimming removed 5 bases at V and 5 bases at J, with 19 bases between. The CDR3: CASSFSDPLVETQYF. The CDR3 region has the DNA TGCGCCAGCAGTTTTTCGGACCCGCTCGTGGAGACCCAGTACTTC.

CDR3 amino acids: CAWSEGDYGYTF. For the CDR3, the DNA is TGTGCCTGGAGCGAGGGAGACTATGGCTACACCTTC. V is TRBV30 and J is TRBJ1-2, with D unresolved. The germline V and J ends were trimmed by 3 bases and 3 bases, with 8 bases remaining between them. The CDR3 length is 12 residues. Germline V gene sequence: CDR1 GTSNPN, CDR2 SVGIG (reference sequence).

V usage is TRBV18 and J usage is TRBJ2-1; the match to TRBD2 covers 8 bases. Germline loops: CDR1 KGHSH, CDR2 LQKENI. The V and J ends lost 6 bases and 14 bases, in that order; junction bases with no gene match: 3. This CDR3 contains 10 residues. CDR3 sequence (DNA): TGTGCCAGCTCGGGACTAGAAGAGTTCTTC. It encodes CASSGLEEFF.

V usage is TRBV5-1 and J usage is TRBJ2-6, with a tentative D call TRBD1 (6 bases). The CDR3 runs 16 residues. CDR1 is SGHRS, CDR2 YFSETQ, per germline. The V end was cut by 0 bases, the J end by 11 bases, with 18 bases between. CDR3 DNA: TGCGCCAGCAGCTTGGGGTTAAGACAGGCCGTGCACGTCCTGACTTTC. Its translation: CASSLGLRQAVHVLTF.

Here the CDR3 reads CASSLTSGRANEQFF. The DNA for the CDR3 is TGTGCCAGCAGTTTAACTAGCGGGAGGGCCAATGAGCAGTTCTTC. The chain employs TRBV12-3 or TRBV12-4 and TRBJ2-1; 13 nucleotides align to TRBD2. The V segment lost 2 bases and the J segment 6 bases; nucleotides outside the gene matches: 1. The CDR3 covers 15 residues.

The chain links TRBV12-3 or TRBV12-4 to TRBJ1-1, with D uncertain. V lost 1 base and J 3 bases, leaving 12 bases between the germline ends. The CDR3 covers 15 residues. The CDR3 region has the DNA TGTGCCAGCAGTTTAGTAAGAAGTTTGGACACTGAAGCTTTCTTT. Amino acids: CASSLVRSLDTEAFF.

CDR3 in DNA: TGCAGCGTTGTGGACAGGCTGCGGGGCTACACCTTC. Its translation is CSVVDRLRGYTF. J is TRBJ1-2 and V is TRBV29-1; TRBD1 agrees at 7 bases. Germline CDR1 and CDR2: SQVTM and ANQGSEA. This CDR3 region has 12 residues. With 4 bases clipped from V and 8 bases from J, the junction kept 7 bases outside the gene matches. Full variable domain (remainder filled in from reference TRBV29-1 and TRBJ1-2): SAVISQKPSRDICQRGTSLTIQCQVDSQVTMMFWYRQQPGQSLTLIATANQGSEATYESGFVIDKFPISRPNLTFSTLTVSNMSPEDSSIYLCSVVDRLRGYTFGSGTRLTVV.

The chain employs TRBV9 and TRBJ2-5; the D gene is possibly TRBD1 (6 bases). There are 16 residues in the CDR3. CDR1 is SGDLS and CDR2 is YYNGEE in the germline V gene. V gave up 2 bases and J gave up 0 bases, with 14 bases separating them. The chain's CDR3 is CASSVAYTGYQETQYF. The CDR3, as DNA: TGTGCCAGCAGCGTTGCCTATACAGGGTACCAAGAGACCCAGTACTTC.

This sequence joins TRBV9 and TRBJ2-7; D is uncertain. V was clipped by 0 bases and J by 1 base, with 8 bases between them. Germline lookup yields CDR1 SGDLS and CDR2 YYNGEE. The CDR3 contains 14 residues. The CDR3 DNA is TGTGCCAGCAGCGTAGGTCCAGGTTCCTACGAGCAGTACTTC. Protein product: CASSVGPGSYEQYF.

This clonotype has only one observation. The V and J genes are TRBV28 and TRBJ1-4, with D uncertain. CDR3 size: 14 residues. Trimming left V 6 bases short and J 3 bases short, with 11 bases between. The V gene's germline CDR1 is MDHEN and CDR2 SYDVKM. The CDR3 loop reads CASSHPRANEKLFF. The CDR3 bases are TGTGCCAGCAGCCACCCGCGGGCTAATGAAAAACTGTTTTTT.

CDR3 DNA sequence: TGCAGTGCGAGAAAACAGGGGCCTTACGGCAATCAGCCCCAGCATTTT. This translates into CSARKQGPYGNQPQHF. The V call is TRBV20-1, the J call TRBJ1-5; 7 bases align to TRBD1. This CDR3 contains 16 residues. With V trimmed by 6 bases and J by 2 bases, 13 bases remained unmatched. Germline values: CDR1 DFQATT, CDR2 SNEGSKA (reference sequence).

The chain links TRBV23-1 to TRBJ2-7, with 7 bases that match TRBD1. TRBV23-1 is placed among ORFs of uncertain function. Trimming at V came to 2 bases and at J to 7 bases, leaving 11 bases not matched to a gene. This CDR3 spans 15 amino acids. In DNA, the CDR3 is TGCGCCAGCAGTCAAGGCCGGGACAGTTTTTGGGAGCAGTACTTC. It encodes CASSQGRDSFWEQYF.

J is TRBJ2-7 and V is TRBV12-3 or TRBV12-4, with 9 bases matching TRBD2. CDR3 length: 14 amino acids. The J segment lost 5 bases and the V segment lost 8 bases, leaving 10 bases of the junction unmatched. The CDR3 spells CASGILAGVNEQYF. The CDR3 coding sequence is TGTGCCAGCGGGATCTTAGCGGGAGTTAACGAGCAGTACTTC.

V is TRBV1 and J is TRBJ1-2; the table's D call, TRBD1, was not checked against the DNA. TRBV1 is tagged as a pseudogene. The CDR3 extends over 16 amino acids. The CDR3 nucleotides are TGCACCAGCAGCCGGGACAGGGAAGGGCAAAACTATGGCTACACCTTC. Amino acids: CTSSRDREGQNYGYTF.

The table lists this clonotype with a few counts. The V gene is TRBV2, the J gene TRBJ2-6; tentatively, D is TRBD1 or TRBD2 (6 bases each). Germline V CDR1 and CDR2: SNHLY, FYNNEI. CDR3 length: 15 amino acids. With 5 bases removed from V and 2 bases from J, the gap between germline ends came to 10 bases. The CDR3: CASSPGGAGANVLTF. CDR3 bases: TGTGCCAGCAGTCCCGGGGGCGCTGGGGCCAACGTCCTGACTTTC. Looking up the rest from reference TRBV2 and TRBJ2-6 gives the full variable domain: EPEVTQTPSHQVTQMGQEVILRCVPISNHLYFYWYRQILGQKVEFLVSFYNNEISEKSEIFDDQFSVERPDGSNFTLKIRSTKLEDSAMYFCASSPGGAGANVLTFGAGSRLTVL.

The CDR3 loop is CASSVAVDSWFYEQYF. The DNA of the CDR3 is TGTGCCAGCAGCGTAGCGGTGGACAGCTGGTTCTACGAGCAGTACTTC. The V gene is TRBV9, the J gene TRBJ2-7, with D perhaps matching TRBD1 (6 bases). Germline-derived CDR1 and CDR2 are SGDLS and YYNGEE. The CDR3 runs 16 residues. V lost 0 bases and J 3 bases, leaving 16 bases between the germline ends.

The rearrangement links TRBV2 to TRBJ2-6, with TRBD1 as a possible D gene (6 bases). The CDR3 extends over 16 amino acids. Trimming pared 5 bases from V and 4 bases from J, leaving 15 bases between. In germline, CDR1 is SNHLY, CDR2 FYNNEI. This CDR3 reads CASSRTASVGANVLTF. Here the CDR3 DNA reads TGTGCCAGCAGTCGGACAGCCTCCGTCGGGGCCAACGTCCTGACTTTC.

The rearrangement uses TRBV10-3 and TRBJ1-2; D is perhaps TRBD1 (5 bases). Trimming took off 6 bases at V and 6 bases at J, with 11 bases between the two ends. The germline CDR1 and CDR2 sequences are ENHRY and SYGVKD. CDR3 length equals 12 residues. CDR3 region: CAIRGTGDGYTF. The DNA of the CDR3 is TGTGCCATCAGAGGAACGGGGGATGGCTACACCTTC.

The chain uses TRBV7-3 and TRBJ2-2; TRBD2 aligns across 8 bases. J was trimmed by 7 bases and V by 1 base; bases with no gene match: 5. The CDR3 runs 15 residues. Germline-derived CDR1 and CDR2 are SGHTA and FQGTGA. Here the CDR3 DNA reads TGTGCCAGCAGCTTAAGCGGGAGGCAGGGCGGGGAGCTGTTTTTT. Its translation: CASSLSGRQGGELFF. The full variable domain, its missing parts supplied by reference TRBV7-3 and TRBJ2-2, is GAGVSQTPSNKVTEKGKYVELRCDPISGHTALYWYRQSLGQGPEFLIYFQGTGAADDSGLPNDRFFAVRPEGSVSTLKIQRTERGDSAVYLCASSLSGRQGGELFFGEGSRLTVL.

The CDR3 DNA sequence: TGCAGTGCTAGCCAGCGGGCCTACGAGCAGTACTTC. It specifies CSASQRAYEQYF. This chain joins TRBV20-1 and TRBJ2-7, with TRBD2 as a possible D gene (6 bases). V was trimmed by 3 bases and J by 2 bases, leaving 8 bases between them. Germline CDR1 reads DFQATT; CDR2 reads SNEGSKA (reference sequence). This CDR3 region has 12 residues.

The chain couples TRBV14 to TRBJ2-5; 7 nucleotides align to TRBD1. The CDR3 has 17 amino acids. Germline CDR1 and CDR2: SGHDN and FVKESK. V lost 0 bases and J lost 1; bases outside the gene matches: 8. CDR3 sequence: CASSQEQGPMFQETQYF. The CDR3 DNA reads as TGTGCCAGCAGCCAAGAACAGGGGCCGATGTTCCAAGAGACCCAGTACTTC.

This rearrangement joins TRBV29-1 to TRBJ1-1; maybe TRBD1 (5 bases). CDR3 length: 13 amino acids. V was clipped by 4 bases and J by 4 bases, with 13 bases between them. The germline CDR1 and CDR2 sequences are SQVTM and ANQGSEA. As DNA, the CDR3 is TGCAGCGTTGGGATAGGGGCTGTCACTGAAGCTTTCTTT. This gives the protein CSVGIGAVTEAFF.

The chain is built from TRBV20-1 and TRBJ1-2, with D tentatively TRBD1 (5 bases). The length of the CDR3 is 15 residues. The germline CDR1 and CDR2 sequences are DFQATT and SNEGSKA (reference sequence). Trimming removed 3 bases from V and 2 bases from J, with 16 bases in between. The CDR3 protein is CSASGLAGRNYGYTF. The CDR3 region has the DNA TGCAGTGCTAGCGGCTTGGCAGGGAGGAACTATGGCTACACCTTC.

In DNA, the CDR3 is TGTGCCAGCAGCCCCCCCACTCAGAATGAGCAGTTCTTC. It translates to CASSPPTQNEQFF. V is TRBV27 and J is TRBJ2-1; D gene uncertain. This CDR3 has 13 amino acids. V gave up 6 bases and J gave up 7 bases, with 13 bases separating them. From germline, CDR1 is MNHEY and CDR2 SMNVEV (reference sequence).

V gene TRBV6-5 combines with J gene TRBJ1-2; no clear D. The germline gives CDR1 MNHEY, CDR2 SVGAGI. The CDR3 runs to 12 residues. V lost 6 bases and J 7 bases, leaving 12 bases between the germline ends. The CDR3 DNA reads TGTGCCAGCAGCTCCTATGAGGGTGGCTACACCTTC. Protein: CASSSYEGGYTF.